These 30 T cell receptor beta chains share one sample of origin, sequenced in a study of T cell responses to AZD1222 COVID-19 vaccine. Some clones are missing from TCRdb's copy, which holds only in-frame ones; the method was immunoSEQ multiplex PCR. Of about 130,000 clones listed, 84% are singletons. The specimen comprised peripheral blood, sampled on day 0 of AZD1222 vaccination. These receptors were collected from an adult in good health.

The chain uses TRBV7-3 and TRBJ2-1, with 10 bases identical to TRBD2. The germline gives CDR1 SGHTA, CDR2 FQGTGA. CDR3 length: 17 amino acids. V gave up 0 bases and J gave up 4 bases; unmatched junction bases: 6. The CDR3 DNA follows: TGTGCCAGCAGCTTAACGGGTAGGACTAGCGGTTACAATGAGCAGTTCTTC. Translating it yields CASSLTGRTSGYNEQFF.

CDR3 DNA sequence: TGCGCCAGCAGCTTGGAGAGGGCAGGGAGGTCACCCCTCCACTTT. The encoded protein is CASSLERAGRSPLHF. The V call is TRBV5-1, the J call TRBJ1-6, with a tentative D call TRBD1 (5 bases). The germline V and J ends were trimmed by 0 bases and 10 bases, with 14 bases remaining between them. Germline V lookup: CDR1 SGHRS, CDR2 YFSETQ. CDR3 size: 15 residues. Full variable domain (remainder filled in from reference TRBV5-1 and TRBJ1-6): KAGVTQTPRYLIKTRGQQVTLSCSPISGHRSVSWYQQTPGQGLQFLFEYFSETQRNKGNFPGRFSGRQFSNSRSEMNVSTLELGDSALYLCASSLERAGRSPLHFGNGTRLTVT.

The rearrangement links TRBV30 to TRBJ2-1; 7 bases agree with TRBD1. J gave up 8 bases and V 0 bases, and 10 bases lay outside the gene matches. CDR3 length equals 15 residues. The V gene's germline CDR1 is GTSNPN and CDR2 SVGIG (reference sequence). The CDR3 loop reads CAWSVPQGDNHEQFF. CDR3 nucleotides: TGTGCCTGGAGTGTACCGCAGGGGGATAACCATGAGCAGTTCTTC.

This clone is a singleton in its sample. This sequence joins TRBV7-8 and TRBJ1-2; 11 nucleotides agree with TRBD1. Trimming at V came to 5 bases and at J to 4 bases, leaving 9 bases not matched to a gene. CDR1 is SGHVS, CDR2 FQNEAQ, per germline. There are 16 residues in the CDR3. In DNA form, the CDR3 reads TGTGCCAGCAGCACCAGTGGGACAGGGGGGTCCTATGGCTACACCTTC. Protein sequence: CASSTSGTGGSYGYTF.

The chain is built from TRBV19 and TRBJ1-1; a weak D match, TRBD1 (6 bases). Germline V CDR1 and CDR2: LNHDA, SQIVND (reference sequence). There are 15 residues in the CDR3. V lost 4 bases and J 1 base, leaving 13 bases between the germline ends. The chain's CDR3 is CASSTNGQRNTEAFF. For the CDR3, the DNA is TGTGCCAGTAGTACCAACGGACAGCGGAACACTGAAGCTTTCTTT.

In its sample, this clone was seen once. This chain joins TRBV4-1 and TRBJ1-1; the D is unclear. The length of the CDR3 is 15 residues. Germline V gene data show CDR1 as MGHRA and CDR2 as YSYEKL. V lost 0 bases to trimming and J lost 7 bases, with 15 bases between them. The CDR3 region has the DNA TGCGCCAGCAGCCAAGAAAATATAGGAGGTGGTGAAGCTTTCTTT. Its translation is CASSQENIGGGEAFF.

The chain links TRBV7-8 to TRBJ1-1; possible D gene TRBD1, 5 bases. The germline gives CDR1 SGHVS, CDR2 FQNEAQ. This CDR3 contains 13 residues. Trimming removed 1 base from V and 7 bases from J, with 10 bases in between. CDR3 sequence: CASSLDRGHEAFF. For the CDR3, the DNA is TGTGCCAGCAGCTTAGACAGAGGACATGAAGCTTTCTTT.

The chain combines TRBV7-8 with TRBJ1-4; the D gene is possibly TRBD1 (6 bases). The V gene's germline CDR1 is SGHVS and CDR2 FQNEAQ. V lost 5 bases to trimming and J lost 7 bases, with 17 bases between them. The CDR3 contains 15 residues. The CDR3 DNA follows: TGTGCCAGCAGCCTCCCCTCAGGGGTATTTGAAAAACTGTTTTTT. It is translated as CASSLPSGVFEKLFF.

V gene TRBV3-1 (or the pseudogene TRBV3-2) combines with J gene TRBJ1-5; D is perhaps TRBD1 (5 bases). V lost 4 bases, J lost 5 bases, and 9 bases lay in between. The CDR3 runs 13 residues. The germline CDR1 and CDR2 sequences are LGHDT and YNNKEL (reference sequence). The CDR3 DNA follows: TGTGCCAGCAGCCCCGACAGATATCAGCCCCAGCATTTT. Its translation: CASSPDRYQPQHF.

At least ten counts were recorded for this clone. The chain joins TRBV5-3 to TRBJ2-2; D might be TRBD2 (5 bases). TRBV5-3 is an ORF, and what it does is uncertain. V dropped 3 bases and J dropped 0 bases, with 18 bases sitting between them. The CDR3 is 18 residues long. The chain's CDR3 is CARSYKLRLLPNTGELFF. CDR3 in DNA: TGTGCCAGAAGCTATAAATTACGACTACTACCGAACACCGGGGAGCTGTTTTTT.

In DNA form, the CDR3 reads TGTGCCAGCAGCTTAACGGGGGGTGAAGCTTTCTTT. Its protein product is CASSLTGGEAFF. The chain recombines TRBV7-3 with TRBJ1-1, with TRBD1 as a possible D gene (5 bases). Deletions cut 0 bases from V and 7 bases from J, with 6 bases between. The CDR3 consists of 12 residues. Germline V gives CDR1 SGHTA, CDR2 FQGTGA.

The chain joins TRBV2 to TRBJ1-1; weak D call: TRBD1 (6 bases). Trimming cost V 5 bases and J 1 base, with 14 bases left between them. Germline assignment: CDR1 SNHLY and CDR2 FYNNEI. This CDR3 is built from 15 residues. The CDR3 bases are TGTGCCAGCAGTAACCAGGGGCTGGCGAACACTGAAGCTTTCTTT. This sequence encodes CASSNQGLANTEAFF.

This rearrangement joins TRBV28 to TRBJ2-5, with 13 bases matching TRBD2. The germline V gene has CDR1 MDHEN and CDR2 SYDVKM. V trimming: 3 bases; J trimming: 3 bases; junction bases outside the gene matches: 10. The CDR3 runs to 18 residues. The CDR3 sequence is CASSFLLMTSGGKETQYF. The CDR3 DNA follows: TGTGCCAGCAGTTTCTTACTAATGACTAGCGGGGGGAAAGAGACCCAGTACTTC.

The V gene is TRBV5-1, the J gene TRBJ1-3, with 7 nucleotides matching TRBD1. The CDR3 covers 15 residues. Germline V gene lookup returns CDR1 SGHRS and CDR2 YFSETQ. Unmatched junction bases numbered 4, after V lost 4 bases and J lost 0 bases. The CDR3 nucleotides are TGCGCCAGCAGCCCAGGGACAGTCTCTGGAAACACCATATATTTT. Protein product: CASSPGTVSGNTIYF. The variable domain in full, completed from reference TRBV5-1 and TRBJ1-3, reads KAGVTQTPRYLIKTRGQQVTLSCSPISGHRSVSWYQQTPGQGLQFLFEYFSETQRNKGNFPGRFSGRQFSNSRSEMNVSTLELGDSALYLCASSPGTVSGNTIYFGEGSWLTVV.

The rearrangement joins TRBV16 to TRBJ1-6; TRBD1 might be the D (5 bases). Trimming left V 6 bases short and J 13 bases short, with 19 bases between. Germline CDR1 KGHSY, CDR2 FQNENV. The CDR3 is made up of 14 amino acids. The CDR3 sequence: CASSNGGGDEPLHF. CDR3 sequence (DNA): TGTGCCAGCAGTAACGGCGGGGGGGACGAGCCCCTCCACTTT. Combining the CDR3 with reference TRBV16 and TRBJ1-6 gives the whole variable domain GEEVAQTPKHLVRGEGQKAKLYCAPIKGHSYVFWYQQVLKNEFKFLISFQNENVFDETGMPKERFSAKCLPNSPCSLEIQATKLEDSAVYFCASSNGGGDEPLHFGNGTRLTVT.

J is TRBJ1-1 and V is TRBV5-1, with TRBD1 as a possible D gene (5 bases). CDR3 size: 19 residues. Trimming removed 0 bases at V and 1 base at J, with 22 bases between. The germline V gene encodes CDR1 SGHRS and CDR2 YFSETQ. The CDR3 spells CASSLGQGQALWENTEAFF. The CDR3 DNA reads TGCGCCAGCAGCTTGGGTCAGGGTCAGGCGTTGTGGGAGAACACTGAAGCTTTCTTT.

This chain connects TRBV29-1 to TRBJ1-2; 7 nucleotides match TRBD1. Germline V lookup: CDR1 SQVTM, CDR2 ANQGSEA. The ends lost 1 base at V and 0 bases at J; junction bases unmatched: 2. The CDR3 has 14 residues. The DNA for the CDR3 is TGCAGCGTTGAAGTGGGACAGCCTAACTATGGCTACACCTTC. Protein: CSVEVGQPNYGYTF. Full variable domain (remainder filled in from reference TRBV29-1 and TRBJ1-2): SAVISQKPSRDICQRGTSLTIQCQVDSQVTMMFWYRQQPGQSLTLIATANQGSEATYESGFVIDKFPISRPNLTFSTLTVSNMSPEDSSIYLCSVEVGQPNYGYTFGSGTRLTVV.

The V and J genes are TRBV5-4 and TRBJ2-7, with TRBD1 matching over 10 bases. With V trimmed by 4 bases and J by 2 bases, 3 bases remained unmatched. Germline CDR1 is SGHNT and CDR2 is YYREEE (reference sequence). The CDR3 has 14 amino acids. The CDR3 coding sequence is TGTGCCAGCAGCAGCGGACAGGGGGCCTACGAGCAGTACTTC. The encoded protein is CASSSGQGAYEQYF.

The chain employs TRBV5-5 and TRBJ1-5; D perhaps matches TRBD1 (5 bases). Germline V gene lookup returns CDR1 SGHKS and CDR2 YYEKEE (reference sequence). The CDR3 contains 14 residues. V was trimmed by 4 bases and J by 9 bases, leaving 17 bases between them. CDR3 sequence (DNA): TGTGCCAGCAGCGGGGACGAAAAATTAGCGCCCCAGCATTTT. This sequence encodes CASSGDEKLAPQHF. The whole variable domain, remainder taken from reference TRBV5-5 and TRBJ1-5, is DAGVTQSPTHLIKTRGQQVTLRCSPISGHKSVSWYQQVLGQGPQFIFQYYEKEERGRGNFPDRFSARQFPNYSSELNVNALLLGDSALYLCASSGDEKLAPQHFGDGTRLSIL.

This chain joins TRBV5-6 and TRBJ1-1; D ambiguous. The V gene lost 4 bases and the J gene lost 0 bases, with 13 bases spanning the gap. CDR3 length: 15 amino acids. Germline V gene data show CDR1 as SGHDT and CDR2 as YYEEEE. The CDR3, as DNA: TGTGCCAGCAGCCATGGCGTGCAGATGAACACTGAAGCTTTCTTT. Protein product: CASSHGVQMNTEAFF.

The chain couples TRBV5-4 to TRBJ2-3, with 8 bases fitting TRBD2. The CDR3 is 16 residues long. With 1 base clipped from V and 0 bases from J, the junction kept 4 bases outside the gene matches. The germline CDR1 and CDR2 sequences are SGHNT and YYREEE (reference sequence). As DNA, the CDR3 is TGTGCCAGCAGCTTGATGCAGCGGGGGAGCACAGATACGCAGTATTTT. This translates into CASSLMQRGSTDTQYF.

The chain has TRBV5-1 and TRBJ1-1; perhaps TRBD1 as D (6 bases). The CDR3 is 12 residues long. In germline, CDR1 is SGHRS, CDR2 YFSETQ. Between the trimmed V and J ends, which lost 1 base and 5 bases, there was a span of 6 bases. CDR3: CASSLTGTEAFF. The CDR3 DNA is TGCGCCAGCAGCTTGACAGGGACTGAAGCTTTCTTT. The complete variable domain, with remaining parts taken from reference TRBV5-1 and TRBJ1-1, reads KAGVTQTPRYLIKTRGQQVTLSCSPISGHRSVSWYQQTPGQGLQFLFEYFSETQRNKGNFPGRFSGRQFSNSRSEMNVSTLELGDSALYLCASSLTGTEAFFGQGTRLTVV.

The CDR3, as DNA: TGTGCCAGCAGCCTCCGACAGAAAGCGGGGGAGCTGTTTTTT. It is translated as CASSLRQKAGELFF. The genes are TRBV11-1 and TRBJ2-2; the D gene is possibly TRBD1 (5 bases). From germline, CDR1 is SGHAT and CDR2 FQDESV (reference sequence). The ends were cut back, 5 bases at V and 8 bases at J, with 15 bases in the middle. CDR3 length: 14 amino acids.

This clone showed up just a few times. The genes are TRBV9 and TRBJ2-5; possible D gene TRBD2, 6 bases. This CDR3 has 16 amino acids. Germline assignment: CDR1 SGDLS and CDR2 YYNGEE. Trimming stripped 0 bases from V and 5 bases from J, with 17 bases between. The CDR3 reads CASSVGFGGFEETQYF. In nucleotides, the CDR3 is TGTGCCAGCAGCGTAGGGTTCGGGGGTTTTGAGGAGACCCAGTACTTC.

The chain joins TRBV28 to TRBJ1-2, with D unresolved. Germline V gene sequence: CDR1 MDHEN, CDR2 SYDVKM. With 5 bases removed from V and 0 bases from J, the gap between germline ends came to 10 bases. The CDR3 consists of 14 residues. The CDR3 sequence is CASSPRRSNYGYTF. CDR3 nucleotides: TGTGCCAGCAGTCCGCGGAGATCTAACTATGGCTACACCTTC.

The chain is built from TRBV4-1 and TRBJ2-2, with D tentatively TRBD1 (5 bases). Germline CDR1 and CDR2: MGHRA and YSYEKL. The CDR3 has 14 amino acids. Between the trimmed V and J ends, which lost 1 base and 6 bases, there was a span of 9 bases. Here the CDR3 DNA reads TGCGCCAGCAGCCAAGTTCAGGGTCCCGGGGAGCTGTTTTTT. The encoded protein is CASSQVQGPGELFF.

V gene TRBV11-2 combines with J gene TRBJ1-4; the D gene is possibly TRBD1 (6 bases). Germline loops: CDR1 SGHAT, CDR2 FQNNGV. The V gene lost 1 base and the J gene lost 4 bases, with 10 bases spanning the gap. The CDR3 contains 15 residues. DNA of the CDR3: TGTGCCAGCAGCTTAGTAGGGGGGGATAATGAAAAACTGTTTTTT. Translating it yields CASSLVGGDNEKLFF.

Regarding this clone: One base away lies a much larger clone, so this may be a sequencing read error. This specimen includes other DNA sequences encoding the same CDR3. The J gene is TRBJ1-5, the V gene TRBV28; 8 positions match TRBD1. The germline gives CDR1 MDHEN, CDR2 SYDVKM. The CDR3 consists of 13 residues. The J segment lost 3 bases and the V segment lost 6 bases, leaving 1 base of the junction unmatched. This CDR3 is CASRDRDNQPQHF. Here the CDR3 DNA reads TGTGCCAGCAGGGACAGGGACAATCAGCCCCAGCATTTT.

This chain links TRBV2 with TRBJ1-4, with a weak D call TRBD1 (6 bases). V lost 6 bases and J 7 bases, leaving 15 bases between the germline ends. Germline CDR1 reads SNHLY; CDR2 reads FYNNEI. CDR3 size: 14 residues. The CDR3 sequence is CASSPGGAGEKLFF. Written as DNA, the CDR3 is TGTGCCAGCAGCCCGGGGGGGGCGGGTGAAAAACTGTTTTTT.

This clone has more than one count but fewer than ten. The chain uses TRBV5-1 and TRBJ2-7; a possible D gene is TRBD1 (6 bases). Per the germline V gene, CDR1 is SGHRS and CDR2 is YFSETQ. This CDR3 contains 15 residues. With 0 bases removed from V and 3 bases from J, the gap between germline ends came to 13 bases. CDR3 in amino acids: CASSLGLTGLYEQYF. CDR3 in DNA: TGCGCCAGCAGCTTGGGCCTGACAGGACTCTACGAGCAGTACTTC. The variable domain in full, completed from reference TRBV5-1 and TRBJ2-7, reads KAGVTQTPRYLIKTRGQQVTLSCSPISGHRSVSWYQQTPGQGLQFLFEYFSETQRNKGNFPGRFSGRQFSNSRSEMNVSTLELGDSALYLCASSLGLTGLYEQYFGPGTRLTVT.